This is a list of T cell receptor beta chains from one sample in a study of T cell responses to AZD1222 COVID-19 vaccine. Sequencing used immunoSEQ multiplex PCR; TCRdb keeps in-frame clones, though not all of them. The table includes some 170,000 clones, roughly 90% detected once. Sample: peripheral blood, taken 28 days after the second AZD1222 dose. These receptors were collected from an adult who received the AZD1222 COVID-19 vaccine. The CDR3 runs from the conserved cysteine through the conserved F or W. Each record gives: D gene, J gene, clone size, V gene, CDR3 DNA, CDR3 protein. A D gene is named only where the DNA matches it firmly. Not every row has a clone size; where given, it reads once, few, many or a size class.

. | TRBJ1-1 | . | TRBV2 | TGTGCCAGCAGACGGGGTATGAACACTGAAGCTTTCTTT | CASRRGMNTEAFF
. | TRBJ2-5 | . | TRBV9 | TGTGCCAGCAGCGTATCCCCGGGGGCGGCCGGAGGAGAGACCCAGTACTTC | CASSVSPGAAGGETQYF
. | TRBJ1-1 | . | TRBV29-1 | TGCAGCGTTGCTCCGACTGGGGAAGCTTTCTTT | CSVAPTGEAFF
. | TRBJ1-6 | . | TRBV3-1/TRBV3-2 | TGTGCCAGCAGCCAAGATCCGGGATCATGGGGATCCTATAATTCACCCCTCCACTTT | CASSQDPGSWGSYNSPLHF
TRBD2 | TRBJ2-1 | . | TRBV11-2 | TGTGCCAGCAGCTCCGGGAGGCGAGAGCAGTTCTTC | CASSSGRREQFF
. | TRBJ2-7 | . | TRBV19 | TGTGCCAGTAACGCAGGGATCCTATCCTACGAGCAGTACTTC | CASNAGILSYEQYF
. | TRBJ1-5 | . | TRBV19 | TGTGCCAGCCGAGACGGACAGCTTAATCAGCCCCAGCATTTT | CASRDGQLNQPQHF
. | TRBJ1-5 | . | TRBV18 | TGTGCCAGCTCTCTAGGACGCGGGGTGAGCAATCAGCCCCAGCATTTT | CASSLGRGVSNQPQHF
. | TRBJ1-2 | . | TRBV10-1 | TGCGCCAGCAGTGAGTCGAAGGGGTATGGCTACACCTTC | CASSESKGYGYTF
. | TRBJ2-7 | . | TRBV2 | TGTGCCAGCAACCGGGACTCCTACGAGCAGTACTTC | CASNRDSYEQYF
TRBD1 | TRBJ1-3 | . | TRBV11-2 | TGTGCCAGCAGCTTAGTAGGGGGCGGTCCTGCCCGTTCTGGAAACACCATATATTTT | CASSLVGGGPARSGNTIYF
. | TRBJ2-7 | . | TRBV5-5 | TGTGCCAGCAGCTTGGGGCCCGACGGACCCTACGAGCAGTACTTC | CASSLGPDGPYEQYF
TRBD1 | TRBJ2-7 | . | TRBV5-1 | TGCGCCAGCAGCCCGGACAGGGGTATTATAGTCGAGCAGTACTTC | CASSPDRGIIVEQYF
TRBD1 | TRBJ1-6 | . | TRBV5-1 | TGCGCCAGCAGCTTGTGGACAGGGGCTTCACCCCTCCACTTT | CASSLWTGASPLHF
TRBD1 | TRBJ2-1 | once | TRBV19 | TGTGCGTCCCGGGACAGGGGCCACAATGAGCAGTTCTTC | CASRDRGHNEQFF
. | TRBJ2-2 | . | TRBV6-5 | TGTGCCAGCAGTTACTGGAGGACCGGGGAGCTGTTTTTT | CASSYWRTGELFF
. | TRBJ2-7 | . | TRBV27 | TGTGCCAGCAGCGACACAGGAGTCTCCTACGAGCAGTACTTC | CASSDTGVSYEQYF
. | TRBJ1-2 | . | TRBV2 | TGTGCCAGCAGGGAAGGAAGAGGCTATGGCTACACCTTC | CASREGRGYGYTF
. | TRBJ1-1 | . | TRBV6-5 | TGTGCCAGCAGTTACTTTCCCGGTGGGAACACTGAAGCTTTCTTT | CASSYFPGGNTEAFF
TRBD2 | TRBJ2-2 | . | TRBV6-2/TRBV6-3 | TGTGCCAGCAGTTACAGTGCGGGAGGGCCGAACGGGGAGCTGTTTTTT | CASSYSAGGPNGELFF
. | TRBJ2-1 | once | TRBV6-5 | TGTGCCAGCAGCCACCTTGGGAAGGACTACAATGAGCAGTTCTTC | CASSHLGKDYNEQFF
TRBD1 | TRBJ1-6 | . | TRBV5-1 | TGCGCCAGCAGCTCCGGTTCACCGAGACAGGGAAATTCACCCCTCCACTTT | CASSSGSPRQGNSPLHF
. | TRBJ1-6 | . | TRBV9 | TGTGCCAGCAGCGGGGCCTTGGATGGTTCACCCCTCCACTTT | CASSGALDGSPLHF
TRBD2 | TRBJ2-5 | . | TRBV7-8 | TGTGCCAGCAGCTTAGGCGGGTTAGCGGGATATACCCAGTACTTC | CASSLGGLAGYTQYF
. | TRBJ2-3 | . | TRBV29-1 | TGCAGCGTAGGGAGGACAGATACGCAGTATTTT | CSVGRTDTQYF
TRBD1 | TRBJ1-4 | . | TRBV7-9 | TGTGCCAGCAGAAGGGAAGGGACAGCTGCAACTAATGAAAAACTGTTTTTT | CASRREGTAATNEKLFF
TRBD2 | TRBJ2-1 | . | TRBV7-3 | TGTGCCAGCAGCCCGAGAGCGGGGCTGGGGGTCAATGAGCAGTTCTTC | CASSPRAGLGVNEQFF
. | TRBJ2-2 | . | TRBV29-1 | TGCAGCGTGCGCGAGGACCCGGGCACCGGGGAGCTGTTTTTT | CSVREDPGTGELFF
TRBD1 | TRBJ1-1 | . | TRBV29-1 | TGCAGCGCGCGGGACAGGGGTAACACTGAAGCTTTCTTT | CSARDRGNTEAFF
. | TRBJ2-7 | . | TRBV5-8 | TGTGCCAGCAGCCGACCCGTGCAAACCTACGAGCAGTACTTC | CASSRPVQTYEQYF
. | TRBJ1-5 | . | TRBV14 | TGTGCCAGCAGCAGTCGGAATCAGCCCCAGCATTTT | CASSSRNQPQHF
. | TRBJ1-6 | . | TRBV27 | TGTGCCAGCAGTTTCCTATTTTCGGACAGCATTAATTCACCCCTCCACTTT | CASSFLFSDSINSPLHF
. | TRBJ1-1 | . | TRBV25-1 | TGTGCCAGCAGTGATCTTCCCTTTGGAACTTTCTTT | CASSDLPFGTFF
. | TRBJ2-3 | few | TRBV6-4 | TGTGCCAGCAGTGACTCTGGGCTGCCAGATACGCAGTATTTT | CASSDSGLPDTQYF
. | TRBJ2-3 | . | TRBV11-2 | TGTGCCAGCAGACCCCGGGGGTTCACCGGGGATACGCAGTATTTT | CASRPRGFTGDTQYF
TRBD2 | TRBJ2-3 | . | TRBV7-9 | TGTGCCAGCAGCTCGGGACTAGCGGGAGTTGCGGATACGCAGTATTTT | CASSSGLAGVADTQYF
. | TRBJ1-6 | . | TRBV19 | TGTGCCAGTAGTTATCCGAATTCACCCCTCCACTTT | CASSYPNSPLHF
TRBD1 | TRBJ2-6 | . | TRBV6-1 | TGTGCCAGCAGTGAGACAGGGGGCTCTGGGGCCAACGTCCTGACTTTC | CASSETGGSGANVLTF
. | TRBJ2-7 | . | TRBV10-1 | TGCGCCAGCAGTGAGACAGGGCGTGGCAACGAGCAGTACTTC | CASSETGRGNEQYF
. | TRBJ1-2 | few | TRBV4-1 | TGCGCCAGCAGCCCGGTTGGATCCTTTTATGGCTACACCTTC | CASSPVGSFYGYTF
. | TRBJ2-7 | many | TRBV29-1 | TGCAGCGTTGAAGTGGGGGACGAGGGCTACGAGCAGTACTTC | CSVEVGDEGYEQYF
TRBD2 | TRBJ2-1 | . | TRBV5-1 | TGCGCCAGCAGCAGCGGGACTAGCGGATACAATGAGCAGTTCTTC | CASSSGTSGYNEQFF
. | TRBJ2-7 | . | TRBV4-2 | TGTGCCAGCAGCCAACCGGGAGTCGGCGAGCAGTACTTC | CASSQPGVGEQYF
TRBD2 | TRBJ2-4 | . | TRBV30 | TGTGCCTGGTCCAATGGGGGGGGTGGAAACATTCAGTACTTC | CAWSNGGGGNIQYF
. | TRBJ2-7 | . | TRBV5-6 | TGTGCCAGCAGCCAACTCCCGGGACGGGAGTACTTC | CASSQLPGREYF
. | TRBJ1-5 | few | TRBV6-1 | TGTGCCAGCAGTGAACAGGGACTCAATCAGCCCCAGCATTTT | CASSEQGLNQPQHF
TRBD2 | TRBJ2-2 | once | TRBV24-1 | TGTGCCACCAGCGACACTAGCGGGGGCCCGAACACCGGGGAGCTGTTTTTT | CATSDTSGGPNTGELFF
. | TRBJ2-5 | . | TRBV5-4 | TGTGCCAGCAGCTCGGGACTGGACGAGACCCAGTACTTC | CASSSGLDETQYF